This T cell receptor (beta chain) was sequenced in a study of regulatory T cells in long-lasting Graves disease. Study-level points and caveats: Persistent Graves' patients possessed reduced TCR diversity relative to recently diagnosed ones.

Libraries of TCR beta came from iRepertoire HTBI primers plus Arm-PCR of CDR3 regions. Using its own MiXCR run on the multiplex PCR reads, TCRdb lists one record per CDR3 protein. This table has under 700,000 distinct CDR3 sequences, about 16% appearing once. CDR3 size: 14 residues. V gave up 3 bases and J gave up 5 bases, with 11 bases separating them. Germline V gene sequence: CDR1 MNHEY, CDR2 SMNVEV (reference sequence). Stated time point: newly diagnosed GD, antithyroid drugs for less than 3 months. RNA extracted from PBMCs served as the sequencing template. This clonotype was seen a handful of times. Its antigen is as yet unknown. A further study also used this sample, focusing on T cells in Graves' hyperthyroidism and ophthalmopathy. Per that paper: A 13 V-J model separated ophthalmopathy from stable hyperthyroidism.

This chain joins TRBV27 and TRBJ1-5, with D possibly being TRBD1 (5 bases). The specimen was peripheral blood mononuclear cells (PBMCs), collected at new diagnosis, from a patient treated with antithyroid drugs. The source is a middle-aged woman with Graves disease. The CDR3 reads CASSFGGVHQPQHF. The DNA of the CDR3 is TGTGCCAGCAGTTTTGGGGGGGTTCATCAGCCCCAGCATTTT.